This T cell receptor beta chain emerged from a study of blood T cell repertoires in COVID-19. Data came from immunoSEQ multiplex PCR; TCRdb stores just in-frame clones and leaves some out. The table includes about 200,000 clones, 70% to 90% detected once. The Seattle site enrolled patients during active infection and followed them longitudinally. Germline loops: CDR1 MDHEN, CDR2 SYDVKM. The V end lost 2 bases, the J end lost 9 bases, and 23 bases lay between the germline ends. CDR3 length: 17 amino acids. The source of this sequence is a man in his fifties or sixties with COVID-19, enrolled during active disease. The sample consisted of peripheral blood. The rearrangement uses TRBV28 and TRBJ2-1; possible D gene TRBD2, 7 bases. The CDR3, as DNA: TGTGCCAGCAGTTTAACCGGGGGGCAGGGAAAACGAAGTGAGCAGTTCTTC. The encoded protein is CASSLTGGQGKRSEQFF.